What follows describes a single T cell receptor beta chain. This clone came up once. What this receptor recognizes is not known. No base quality values were provided; no much bigger clone lies one nucleotide off. The data were obtained in a study of cytomegalovirus exposure and HLA in healthy donors (dated by TCRdb to the late 2010s). Concerning the study at large: An earlier analysis of several hundred of the donors reported 250 to 350 Gb of sequence data and roughly 100 million unique TCR beta sequences from roughly 200 million T cells. An earlier analysis of approximately 630 of the donors applied high-throughput TCR beta sequencing to assess whether each TCR beta V gene segment acted as functional or pseudogenic. Rather than drawing on any new phenotypic data, the later analysis identified candidate immune exposures from TCR beta sequences and the way those sequences occurred across donors. Typing coverage differed by locus: A, B, C, DRB1 and DQB1 were typed in roughly 629-630 donors, DQA1 in about 500, DPA1 in over 600, and DPB1 in about 450. Across approximately 400 genotyped donors of the cohort, an average of about 240,000 unique TCR beta nucleotide sequences per donor were sequenced, and approximately 17% of those sequences were non-productive. All discovery cohort repertoires had been generated on a single sequencing platform. In a later analysis, previously published TCR beta repertoires from 600 to 850 donors were re-analyzed and high-resolution HLA genotyping was added so that TCR occurrence patterns could be studied. About 280 gigabases of sequencing data and 70 million to 100 million unique TCR sequences were included in an early release covering around 600 HLA-typed donors. Four or five DR-DQ haplotypes were handled as single units for association and clustering because linkage in the cohort was strong. Among the roughly 400 genotyped donors, under 90% belonged to the genetic ancestry cluster associated with self-reported Caucasian donors. A later genetic analysis took genome-wide SNP genotypes for about three fifths of the roughly 700 donors and used that subset as a discovery cohort. Donor age, sex, ethnicity and CMV serostatus were compiled together with the repertoire data. HLA typing included class I and class II loci at four-digit resolution. The study profiled the T cell repertoires of fewer than 850 subjects by immunosequencing and related them to cytomegalovirus serostatus. A separate validation cohort of about 110 different subjects was used in addition to the 666-subject first cohort. The study was designed to test whether signatures of past pathogen exposure could be identified by cataloging public T cell receptors. High-throughput TCR immunosequencing, statistical association of individual TCRs with disease status, and machine learning were combined to predict cytomegalovirus infection status.

The method was the immunoSEQ multiplex PCR assay. A mixture of 60 forward primers for TCR Vbeta segments and 13 reverse primers for TCR Jbeta segments was used in the multiplex PCR. The CDR3 region of rearranged TCR beta genes was amplified from genomic DNA by a multiplex PCR assay. Amplified TCR beta libraries were sequenced as 87-base-pair reads on the Illumina HiSeq System. In the original analysis: A later analysis tallied about 77 million unique TCR beta chains across the 610 or so repertoires, and 10 million to 11 million of those chains were shared by two or more donors. Raw reads were error-corrected and collapsed into unique sequences by a nearest-neighbor algorithm in which closely related sequences were merged to remove PCR and sequencing errors. Alignment of CDR3 sequences to IMGT reference sequences was used to assign V, D and J gene segments. For a sequence to be retained, at least a six-nucleotide match to both a V gene segment and a J gene segment was required. A rearrangement counted as productive if the CDR3 had no stop codons and remained in frame with V and J, and every other rearrangement counted as non-productive. Following IMGT convention, CDR3 was defined as the stretch from the second conserved V-encoded cysteine to the conserved J-encoded phenylalanine. The earlier analysis of fewer than 700 of the donors excluded sequences that lacked an unambiguous match to a single V gene segment. An earlier analysis of a few hundred of the donors classified V segments as functional when productive rearrangements were above 56.7% and as segregating when the standard deviation between donors was above 5%. A statistical classification framework was built to diagnose cytomegalovirus status from the catalog of TCR beta chain sequences. In a later analysis, V and J genes were assigned by comparing TCR nucleotide sequences against IMGT/GENE-DB human TR gene sequences. In a later analysis, CDR3 sequences and most-parsimonious VDJ recombination scenarios were assigned using the TCRdist pipeline. In a later analysis, every TCR beta chain was defined by the combination of its CDR3 amino acid sequence and its V-gene family, and reads without a unique V-gene family were dropped. A later analysis removed 600 or so highly shared, low-generation-probability nucleotide sequences to deal with suspected cross-contamination and a sequencing artifact. For each public chain, a later analysis derived a clonal expansion index from normalized ranks of inferred template counts within each repertoire. In a later analysis, generation probabilities were computed with a VDJ recombination model fitted to out-of-frame rearrangements, and the resulting probabilities were checked against IGoR. Hypergeometric tests were used in a later analysis to score TCR-TCR, TCR-HLA and TCR-CMV co-occurrence, with a repertoire-size bias correction applied to the TCR pairs. A later analysis estimated false discovery rates by permuting HLA or CMV assignments 20 times. A later analysis grouped co-occurring TCRs with DBSCAN, adding TCRdist sequence similarity when clustering within HLA-allele-positive subsets. Co-occurrence clustering excluded repertoires with fewer than 30,000 or more than 120,000 public chains, plus five with anomalous nucleotide sharing. TCRdb provides this immuneACCESS table in a form limited to in-frame rearrangements. Some clones are lacking; in checked studies, under half of them reflect an unresolved V gene, and why the rest are absent is not known. That table gives V, J and clone size, and the DNA gave D and trimming. For this sample there are approximately 200,000 clones; around 85% appear just once. The biggest ten clones account for 0.2% to 0.25% of the sample.

Broad study findings and their caveats: In both the original and validation cohorts, the classifier was reported to diagnose cytomegalovirus status with high specificity and sensitivity. A further reported finding was that TCR beta sequences accurately predicted the HLA-A and HLA-B alleles for most subjects in the first cohort. In vitro tests confirmed that a few of the cytomegalovirus-associated TCR beta chains recognize cytomegalovirus antigens. HLA typing was unavailable for some donors at each locus, so association tests used only the typed subset. Sequencing depth was assumed to be roughly uniform across donors in the presence/absence analyses, though that assumption may not hold. For the cohort, immune exposure information was limited to CMV serostatus. According to a later analysis, parvovirus B19, influenza, CMV and Epstein-Barr virus appeared linked to several top co-occurrence clusters. The cohort was sequenced for TCR beta chains only, and without alpha or paired-chain data the features that could be detected were limited. The study gave a list of about 170 TCR beta chains associated with cytomegalovirus. Across donors, most TCR sequences were observed very rarely, whereas some public TCRs were present in many individuals. A later analysis found that HLA-associated TCR beta chains were more clonally expanded and had lower generation probabilities than equally common non-associated chains. The sequencing pipeline was judged likely to have produced a cluster of highly shared sequence variants as a technical artifact. In a later analysis, the rate of TCR association differed among HLA loci, with DRB1 alleles having the most associated TCRs and HLA-C alleles having the fewest. The authors suggested that the approach could potentially be extended to other disease states and immunological phenotypes. The earlier analysis of a few hundred of the donors excluded roughly 17 rarely observed V segments, including chromosome 9 orphons, because counts were too low. A later analysis found that most CMV-associated TCR beta chains appeared HLA-restricted, with HLA associations seemingly driven largely by CMV exposure. An association between a missense DCLRE1C variant and V-gene and J-gene trimming of TCR beta chains was found in a later genetic analysis and replicated in an independent cohort. Broadly in line with IMGT annotations, most TCR beta V segments showed up in productive rearrangements about 87% or about 30% of the time in an earlier analysis of roughly 590 of the donors. In a later analysis, some 17,000 TCR beta sequences were associated with specific HLA alleles at a false discovery rate of 0.05. Linkage disequilibrium might explain the correlated functional status among segregating V segments, but an unknown experimental factor could not be excluded. Compared with the 666-donor mean, donors in an Asian-associated ancestry cluster had fewer N-insertions in productive TCRs, according to a later genetic analysis. Strong co-occurrence of HLA alleles, especially DR and DQ, made assigning TCR associations to individual alleles difficult.

The cohort consisted of 666 healthy bone marrow donors. At the time of sampling, all cohort members were nominally healthy, though unrecorded immune exposures were likely present. The donor tested CMV seronegative, placing the donor among the 352 seronegative members of the cohort. A peripheral blood sample was provided by each donor, and peripheral blood mononuclear cells were used for TCR beta sequencing. Genomic DNA extraction from the blood cell samples was performed with the Qiagen DNeasy Blood Extraction Kit. Sequencing was performed on PBMCs. The TCR sequence derives from a girl aged 2-10 years in good health and CMV-seronegative.

The CDR3 reads CASSESTRHRAFF. The DNA reads TGTGCCAGCAGTGAAAGTACCCGACATAGGGCTTTCTTT. The rearrangement combines TRBV6-5 with TRBJ1-1; the D gene identity is not certain. Relative to germline, V is 5 bases shorter and J is 11 bases shorter, with 18 bases between their ends. Reading the germline V gene gives CDR1 MNHEY and CDR2 SVGAGI. Including cysteine and phenylalanine, the CDR3 has 13 amino acids. Of all the DNA, just the CDR3 is kept, 39 bases in frame from base 1.